The 30 T cell receptor beta chains presented below share a single source sample, sequenced in a study of blood T cell repertoires in COVID-19. TCRdb's table, derived via immunoSEQ multiplex PCR, lists solely in-frame clones and lacks some. The sample carries 150,000 to 250,000 clones, 75% to 85% recorded once. Source material: PBMCs or T cells enriched from blood (not recorded which). All receptors derive from a man aged 35 to 55 who had recovered from COVID-19.

The chain has TRBV7-9 and TRBJ1-2, with 8 positions matching TRBD1. The CDR3 runs 15 residues. V shed 5 bases, J shed 3 bases, and the junction held 8 bases outside the gene matches. Germline V gene data show CDR1 as SEHNR and CDR2 as FQNEAQ (reference sequence). CDR3 in DNA: TGTGCCAGCAGCCACGGACAGGGAGGTTACTATGGCTACACCTTC. Its protein product is CASSHGQGGYYGYTF. The full variable domain, completed using reference TRBV7-9 and TRBJ1-2, is DTGVSQNPRHKITKRGQNVTFRCDPISEHNRLYWYRQTLGQGPEFLTYFQNEAQLEKSRLLSDRFSAERPKGSFSTLEIQRTEQGDSAMYLCASSHGQGGYYGYTFGSGTRLTVV.

This clone was seen once. The chain joins TRBV12-3 or TRBV12-4 to TRBJ2-2; D gene unclear. There are 13 residues in the CDR3. The V gene lost 5 bases and the J gene lost 7 bases, with 11 bases spanning the gap. This chain's CDR3 is CASSPTSLGELFF. DNA for the CDR3: TGTGCCAGCAGTCCCACTTCCCTCGGGGAGCTGTTTTTT.

The chain couples TRBV6-1 to TRBJ2-2, with TRBD2 matching 13 bases. The J segment lost 8 bases and the V segment lost 4 bases, leaving 7 bases of the junction unmatched. This CDR3 spans 16 amino acids. Germline CDR1 MNHNS, CDR2 SASEGT. As DNA, the CDR3 is TGTGCCAGCAGTGGGACTAGCGGGAGTAAAATGGGGGAGCTGTTTTTT. It is translated as CASSGTSGSKMGELFF.

The chain joins TRBV2 to TRBJ2-1; 8 bases line up with TRBD1. The junction had 11 bases not matched to a gene; V was cut back by 7 bases and J by 9 bases. The CDR3 extends over 14 amino acids. Germline lookup yields CDR1 SNHLY and CDR2 FYNNEI. CDR3 nucleotide sequence: TGTGCCAGCAAAGGAGGACAGGGTAATGGTGAGCAGTTCTTC. Protein product: CASKGGQGNGEQFF.

The chain recombines TRBV25-1 with TRBJ2-7; a weak D match, TRBD1 (7 bases). Trimming cost V 5 bases and J 2 bases, with 13 bases left between them. Germline assignment: CDR1 MGHDK and CDR2 SYGVNS. This CDR3 has 14 amino acids. The CDR3 spells CASSRTGLPYEQYV. The CDR3 coding sequence is TGTGCCAGCAGTAGGACAGGACTACCCTACGAGCAGTACGTC.

The rearrangement links TRBV24-1 to TRBJ2-3; 8 nucleotides line up with TRBD2. In germline, CDR1 is KGHDR, CDR2 SFDVKD. The CDR3 is 15 residues long. The ends lost 4 bases at V and 5 bases at J; junction bases unmatched: 7. CDR3: CATSDTGTSKDTQYF. CDR3 DNA: TGTGCCACCAGTGACACCGGGACTAGTAAAGATACGCAGTATTTT.

This clone has just one count. The chain uses TRBV2 and TRBJ2-7; the D gene is possibly TRBD1 (5 bases). The germline V gene has CDR1 SNHLY and CDR2 FYNNEI. The CDR3 contains 14 residues. V dropped 7 bases and J dropped 6 bases, with 19 bases sitting between them. Written as DNA, the CDR3 is TGTGCCAGCACCGCCCGGAGCCATAGGGGCGAGCAGTACGTC. Amino acids: CASTARSHRGEQYV.

This clone was observed a few times. The chain joins TRBV2 to TRBJ2-5; D uncertain. Trimming stripped 7 bases from V and 5 bases from J, with 8 bases between. CDR1 SNHLY and CDR2 FYNNEI come from the germline V gene. There are 11 residues in the CDR3. The CDR3 region is CASNRWETQYF. The DNA of the CDR3 is TGTGCCAGCAACCGGTGGGAGACCCAGTACTTC.

The V and J genes are TRBV7-8 and TRBJ2-3, with 9 nucleotides matching TRBD1. The ends lost 5 bases at V and 3 bases at J; junction bases unmatched: 6. Germline V lookup: CDR1 SGHVS, CDR2 FQNEAQ. The CDR3 spans 15 residues. CDR3 DNA sequence: TGTGCCAGCAGCCCGACAGGGGGAAGTACAGATACGCAGTATTTT. Its translation: CASSPTGGSTDTQYF.

This chain joins TRBV2 and TRBJ2-1; 9 nucleotides match TRBD2. J lost 2 bases, V lost 4 bases, and 6 bases had no gene match. The germline gives CDR1 SNHLY, CDR2 FYNNEI. The CDR3 has 16 amino acids. The CDR3 sequence is CASSGLAGEAYNEQFF. Here the CDR3 DNA reads TGTGCCAGCAGTGGGTTAGCGGGAGAGGCCTACAATGAGCAGTTCTTC.

The gene calls are TRBV11-2 and TRBJ2-3; D call uncertain. Germline lookup yields CDR1 SGHAT and CDR2 FQNNGV. The CDR3 totals 16 residues. Trimming shortened V by 0 bases and J by 0 bases, and 10 bases separated the two germline ends. The CDR3: CASSLEFPYSTDTQYF. CDR3 sequence (DNA): TGTGCCAGCAGCTTAGAGTTCCCTTATAGCACAGATACGCAGTATTTT.

The genes are TRBV5-4 and TRBJ2-3; no reliable D call. The germline V and J ends were trimmed by 0 bases and 3 bases, with 5 bases remaining between them. Germline loops: CDR1 SGHNT, CDR2 YYREEE (reference sequence). The length of the CDR3 is 13 residues. CDR3 DNA sequence: TGTGCCAGCAGCTTGGACAGTACAGATACGCAGTATTTT. Its protein is CASSLDSTDTQYF.

The V and J genes are TRBV30 and TRBJ1-2; D is possibly TRBD1 (6 bases). Trimming pared 2 bases from V and 7 bases from J, leaving 14 bases between. The length of the CDR3 is 13 residues. Germline CDR1 GTSNPN, CDR2 SVGIG (reference sequence). In nucleotides, the CDR3 is TGTGCCTGGAGTACTACAGGGTCGGGTGGCTACACCTTC. Translation gives CAWSTTGSGGYTF.

J is TRBJ2-5 and V is TRBV5-1; 11 bases line up with TRBD2. The V and J ends lost 4 bases and 3 bases, in that order; junction bases with no gene match: 11. The CDR3 runs 17 residues. From germline, CDR1 is SGHRS and CDR2 YFSETQ. The CDR3 sequence is CASSALIGTSGKETQYF. CDR3 coding DNA: TGCGCCAGCAGCGCACTAATTGGGACTAGCGGAAAAGAGACCCAGTACTTC.

The J gene is TRBJ2-5, the V gene TRBV5-5, with 7 nucleotides matching TRBD2. The CDR3 is made up of 16 amino acids. Germline V lookup: CDR1 SGHKS, CDR2 YYEKEE (reference sequence). The V and J ends lost 2 bases and 0 bases, in that order; junction bases with no gene match: 7. The CDR3: CASSFISGGNQETQYF. The CDR3 region has the DNA TGTGCCAGCAGCTTTATTTCCGGGGGGAACCAAGAGACCCAGTACTTC.

V gene TRBV30 combines with J gene TRBJ2-5, with D tentatively TRBD2 (5 bases). V was clipped by 5 bases and J by 5 bases, with 15 bases between them. CDR1 GTSNPN and CDR2 SVGIG come from the germline V gene (reference sequence). This CDR3 region has 13 residues. Here the CDR3 reads CAWRRRPQETQYF. The CDR3 region has the DNA TGTGCCTGGCGAAGGAGGCCCCAGGAGACCCAGTACTTC.

The chain employs TRBV9 and TRBJ1-6; no clear D gene. The CDR3 sequence is 18 residues long. From germline, CDR1 is SGDLS and CDR2 YYNGEE. The germline V and J ends were trimmed by 4 bases and 0 bases, with 17 bases remaining between them. DNA of the CDR3: TGTGCCAGCAGCTCGGCCCAGCTACAGAGCTCCTATAATTCACCCCTCCACTTT. It translates to CASSSAQLQSSYNSPLHF.

The chain joins TRBV14 to TRBJ1-2, with a weak D call TRBD1 (6 bases). In germline, CDR1 is SGHDN, CDR2 FVKESK. V shed 0 bases and J shed 6 bases, with 11 bases lying between them. CDR3 length: 14 amino acids. The CDR3 here is CASSQERGAHGYTF. In DNA, the CDR3 is TGTGCCAGCAGCCAAGAACGGGGGGCGCATGGCTACACCTTC.

With respect to this clone: This same CDR3 is encoded by further DNA sequences in the sample. The V call is TRBV9, the J call TRBJ2-1, with TRBD1 identical over 8 bases. CDR1 and CDR2 (germline): SGDLS, YYNGEE. The CDR3 loop spans 15 amino acids. With 0 bases clipped from V and 2 bases from J, the junction kept 1 base outside the gene matches. In DNA, the CDR3 is TGTGCCAGCAGCGTAGGACAGGGGACCTACAATGAGCAGTTCTTC. Residues: CASSVGQGTYNEQFF.

The count of this clone is one. CDR3 coding DNA: TGTGCCAGCAGGTCTAGCGGGAGCACAGATACGCAGTATTTT. Its translation is CASRSSGSTDTQYF. The rearrangement joins TRBV2 to TRBJ2-3, with 8 bases fitting TRBD2. J lost 0 bases, V lost 6 bases, and 2 bases had no gene match. The germline CDR1 and CDR2 sequences are SNHLY and FYNNEI. The CDR3 consists of 14 residues.

This clone came up once. V is TRBV6-5 and J is TRBJ2-7; 11 bases are a match to TRBD1. Germline V gene lookup returns CDR1 MNHEY and CDR2 SVGAGI. Trimming took 6 bases from V and 1 from J; bases not matched to a gene: 2. The CDR3 length is 14 residues. CDR3 protein: CASSRDRGSYEQYF. The CDR3 nucleotides are TGTGCCAGCAGCCGGGACAGGGGGTCCTACGAGCAGTACTTC.

This clone was counted only a few times. The chain combines TRBV2 with TRBJ2-1, with D uncertain. Trimming pared 6 bases from V and 4 bases from J, leaving 4 bases between. The CDR3 sequence is 11 residues long. The germline V gene encodes CDR1 SNHLY and CDR2 FYNNEI. The CDR3 DNA follows: TGTGCCAGCAGCTCTTACAATGAGCAGTTCTTC. Translated, it gives CASSSYNEQFF.

This clone was detected a few times. DNA of the CDR3: TGTGCCAGCAGGGCGGGACGTAGCACAGATACGCAGTATTTT. Amino acid sequence: CASRAGRSTDTQYF. The V gene is TRBV4-2, the J gene TRBJ2-3; tentative D call: TRBD2 (6 bases). V lost 6 bases and J lost 0, with 10 bases in between. Per germline, CDR1 LGHNA and CDR2 YNFKEQ. This CDR3 comprises 14 residues.

The chain links TRBV21-1 to TRBJ2-3; no DNA check was done on the table's D call, TRBD2. TRBV21-1 is tagged as a pseudogene. The CDR3 runs 21 residues. Here the CDR3 reads CASSKVARIWGEGPLADTQYF. DNA of the CDR3: TGTGCCAGCAGCAAAGTGGCCAGGATCTGGGGGGAGGGCCCTTTGGCAGATACGCAGTATTTT.

The chain combines TRBV10-3 with TRBJ1-1, with TRBD1 matching 11 bases. J gave up 1 base and V 7 bases, and 2 bases lay outside the gene matches. Germline V gene sequence: CDR1 ENHRY, CDR2 SYGVKD. The CDR3 covers 14 residues. In nucleotides, the CDR3 is TGTGCCATCATGGGGACAGGGGGGAACACTGAAGCTTTCTTT. Its protein is CAIMGTGGNTEAFF.

This clone has just a few counts. This sequence joins TRBV2 and TRBJ1-4; TRBD1 matches at 8 bases. CDR3 size: 14 residues. From germline, CDR1 is SNHLY and CDR2 FYNNEI. Trimming took 6 bases from V and 5 from J; bases not matched to a gene: 5. The CDR3 is CASRDRVGNEKLFF. Written as DNA, the CDR3 is TGTGCCAGCAGGGACAGGGTAGGAAATGAAAAACTGTTTTTT.

The rearrangement uses TRBV9 and TRBJ2-3, with TRBD1 as a possible D gene (6 bases). V shed 6 bases and J shed 1 base, with 12 bases lying between them. CDR1 SGDLS and CDR2 YYNGEE come from the germline V gene. The CDR3 has 14 residues. CDR3 in DNA: TGTGCCAGCAACCCACAGGGTGGCACAGATACGCAGTATTTT. Amino acid sequence: CASNPQGGTDTQYF.

The rearrangement links TRBV6-5 to TRBJ2-1; D is perhaps TRBD2 (5 bases). The CDR3 has 13 amino acids. Trimming cost V 4 bases and J 5 bases, with 9 bases left between them. Germline loops: CDR1 MNHEY, CDR2 SVGAGI. CDR3 sequence: CASSSTKDNEQFF. The CDR3 DNA reads TGTGCCAGCAGTTCGACTAAGGACAATGAGCAGTTCTTC.

The gene calls are TRBV2 and TRBJ1-1; 11 nucleotides line up with TRBD1. CDR3 size: 16 residues. With 7 bases clipped from V and 1 base from J, the junction kept 8 bases outside the gene matches. From germline, CDR1 is SNHLY and CDR2 FYNNEI. The CDR3 sequence is CASKRDRGFRNTEAFF. For the CDR3, the DNA is TGTGCCAGCAAAAGGGACAGGGGGTTCAGGAACACTGAAGCTTTCTTT.

The chain carries TRBV10-3 and TRBJ2-5, with TRBD2 as a possible D gene (5 bases). The CDR3 is 13 amino acids. Germline V gene sequence: CDR1 ENHRY, CDR2 SYGVKD. V lost 6 bases to trimming and J lost 5 bases, with 13 bases between them. The CDR3, as DNA: TGTGCCATCAGGCGGGCCTCAGAGGAGACCCAGTACTTC. Its translation is CAIRRASEETQYF.